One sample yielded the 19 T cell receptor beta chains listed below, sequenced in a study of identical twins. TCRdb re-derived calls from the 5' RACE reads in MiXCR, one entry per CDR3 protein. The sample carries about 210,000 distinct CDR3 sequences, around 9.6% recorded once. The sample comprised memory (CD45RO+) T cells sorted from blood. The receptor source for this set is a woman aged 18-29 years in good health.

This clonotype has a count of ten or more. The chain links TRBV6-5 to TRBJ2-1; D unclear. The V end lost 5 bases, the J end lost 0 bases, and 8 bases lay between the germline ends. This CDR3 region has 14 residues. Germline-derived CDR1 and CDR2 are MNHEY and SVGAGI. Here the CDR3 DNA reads TGTGCCAGCAGTGACTGGAGCTCCTACAATGAGCAGTTCTTC. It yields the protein CASSDWSSYNEQFF.

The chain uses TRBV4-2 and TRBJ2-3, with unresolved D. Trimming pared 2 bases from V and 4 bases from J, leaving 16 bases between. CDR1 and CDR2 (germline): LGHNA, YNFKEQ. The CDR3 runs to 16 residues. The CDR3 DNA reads TGTGCCAGCAGCCAACTATGGACGGTCGGTGCAGATACGCAGTATTTT. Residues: CASSQLWTVGADTQYF.

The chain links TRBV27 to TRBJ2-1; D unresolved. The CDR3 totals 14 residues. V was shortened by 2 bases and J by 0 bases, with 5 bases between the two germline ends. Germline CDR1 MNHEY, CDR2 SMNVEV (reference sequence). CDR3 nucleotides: TGTGCCAGCAGTTTACTGACCTCCTACAATGAGCAGTTCTTC. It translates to CASSLLTSYNEQFF.

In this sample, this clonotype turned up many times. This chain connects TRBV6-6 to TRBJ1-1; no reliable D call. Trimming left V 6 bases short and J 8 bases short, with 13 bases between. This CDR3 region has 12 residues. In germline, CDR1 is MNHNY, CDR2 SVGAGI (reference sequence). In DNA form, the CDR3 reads TGTGCCAGCAGAGAGGGCCACGTGGAAGCTTTCTTT. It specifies CASREGHVEAFF.

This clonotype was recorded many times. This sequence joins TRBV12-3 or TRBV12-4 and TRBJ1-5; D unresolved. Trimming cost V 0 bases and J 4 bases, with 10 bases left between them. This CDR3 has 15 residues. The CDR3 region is CASSLAEGGNQPQHF. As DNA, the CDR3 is TGTGCCAGCAGTTTAGCAGAGGGAGGGAATCAGCCCCAGCATTTT.

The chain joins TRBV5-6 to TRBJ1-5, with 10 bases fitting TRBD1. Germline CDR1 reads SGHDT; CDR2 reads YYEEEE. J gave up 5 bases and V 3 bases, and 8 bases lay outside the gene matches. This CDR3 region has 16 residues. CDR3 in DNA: TGTGCCAGCAGCTCGCGGGACAGGGGCCCCTATCAGCCCCAGCATTTT. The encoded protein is CASSSRDRGPYQPQHF.

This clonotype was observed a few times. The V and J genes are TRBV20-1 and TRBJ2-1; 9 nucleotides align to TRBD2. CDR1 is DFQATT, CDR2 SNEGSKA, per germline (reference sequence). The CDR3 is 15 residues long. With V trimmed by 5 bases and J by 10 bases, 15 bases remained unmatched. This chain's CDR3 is CSAFRRVAGVGEQFF. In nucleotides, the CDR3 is TGCAGTGCTTTCCGCAGGGTAGCGGGAGTTGGGGAGCAGTTCTTC.

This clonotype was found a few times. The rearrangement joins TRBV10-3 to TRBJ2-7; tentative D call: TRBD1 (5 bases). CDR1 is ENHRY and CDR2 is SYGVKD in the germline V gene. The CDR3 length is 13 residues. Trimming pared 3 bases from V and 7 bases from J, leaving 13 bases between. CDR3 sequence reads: CAISEGWGLEQYF. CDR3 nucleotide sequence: TGTGCCATCAGTGAAGGTTGGGGCTTAGAGCAGTACTTC.

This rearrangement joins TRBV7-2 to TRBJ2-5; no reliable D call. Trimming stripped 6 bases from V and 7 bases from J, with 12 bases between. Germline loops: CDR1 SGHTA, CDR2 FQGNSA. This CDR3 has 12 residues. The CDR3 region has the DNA TGTGCCAGCAGTATTATGTTCAGGACCCAGTACTTC. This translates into CASSIMFRTQYF.

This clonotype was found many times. CDR3 bases: TGTGCCAGCGCCGTTGGGCGGAATATAGCTAACTATGGCTACACCTTC. It encodes CASAVGRNIANYGYTF. The chain couples TRBV12-3 or TRBV12-4 to TRBJ1-2; D remains ambiguous. The CDR3 has 16 residues. The V end was cut by 8 bases, the J end by 0 bases, with 19 bases between.

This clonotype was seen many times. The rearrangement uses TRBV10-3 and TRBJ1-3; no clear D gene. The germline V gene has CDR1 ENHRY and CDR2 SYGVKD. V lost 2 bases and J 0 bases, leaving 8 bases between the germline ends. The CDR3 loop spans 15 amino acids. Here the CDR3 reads CAISEQSHSGNTIYF. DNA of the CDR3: TGTGCCATCAGTGAGCAGTCACACTCTGGAAACACCATATATTTT.

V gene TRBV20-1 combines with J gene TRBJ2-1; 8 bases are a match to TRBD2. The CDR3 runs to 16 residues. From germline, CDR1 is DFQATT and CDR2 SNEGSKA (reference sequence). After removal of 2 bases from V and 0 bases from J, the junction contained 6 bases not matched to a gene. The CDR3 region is CSARSGGGLSYNEQFF. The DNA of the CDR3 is TGCAGTGCTAGATCCGGGGGGGGACTCTCCTACAATGAGCAGTTCTTC.

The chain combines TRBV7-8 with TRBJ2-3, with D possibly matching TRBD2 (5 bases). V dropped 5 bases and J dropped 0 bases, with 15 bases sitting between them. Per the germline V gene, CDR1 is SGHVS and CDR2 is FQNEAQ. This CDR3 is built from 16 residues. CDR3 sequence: CASSHRDRGSTDTQYF. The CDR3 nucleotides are TGTGCCAGCAGCCACCGGGATCGCGGGAGCACAGATACGCAGTATTTT. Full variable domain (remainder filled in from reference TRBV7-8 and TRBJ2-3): GAGVSQSPRYKVAKRGQDVALRCDPISGHVSLFWYQQALGQGPEFLTYFQNEAQLDKSGLPSDRFFAERPEGSVSTLKIQRTQQEDSAVYLCASSHRDRGSTDTQYFGPGTRLTVL.

CDR3 residues: CSVPDRGRQPQHF. The CDR3 nucleotides are TGCAGTGTTCCGGACAGGGGGCGACAGCCCCAGCATTTT. The rearrangement uses TRBV20-1 and TRBJ1-5; 11 nucleotides line up with TRBD1. The CDR3 spans 13 residues. Trimming took 7 bases from V and 7 from J; bases not matched to a gene: 6. Germline V gene data show CDR1 as DFQATT and CDR2 as SNEGSKA (reference sequence).

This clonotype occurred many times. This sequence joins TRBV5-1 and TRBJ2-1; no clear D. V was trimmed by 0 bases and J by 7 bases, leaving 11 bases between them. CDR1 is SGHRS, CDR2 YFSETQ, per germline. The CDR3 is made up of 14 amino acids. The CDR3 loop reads CASSLAPTLNEQFF. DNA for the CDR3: TGCGCCAGCAGCTTGGCCCCCACTCTTAATGAGCAGTTCTTC.

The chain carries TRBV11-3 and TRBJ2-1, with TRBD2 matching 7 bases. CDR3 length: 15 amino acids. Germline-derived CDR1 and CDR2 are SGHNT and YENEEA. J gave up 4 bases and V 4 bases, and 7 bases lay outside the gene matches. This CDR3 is CASSSEGTTYNEQFF. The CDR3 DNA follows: TGTGCCAGCAGCTCCGAGGGGACTACTTACAATGAGCAGTTCTTC. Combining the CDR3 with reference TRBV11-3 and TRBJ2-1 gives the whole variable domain EAGVVQSPRYKIIEKKQPVAFWCNPISGHNTLYWYLQNLGQGPELLIRYENEEAVDDSQLPKDRFSAERLKGVDSTLKIQPAELGDSAVYLCASSSEGTTYNEQFFGPGTRLTVL.

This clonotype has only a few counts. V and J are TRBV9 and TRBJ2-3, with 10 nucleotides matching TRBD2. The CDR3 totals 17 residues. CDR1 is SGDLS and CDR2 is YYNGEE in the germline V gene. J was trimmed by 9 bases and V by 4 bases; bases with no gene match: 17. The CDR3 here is CASSLHSGGTSAPTQYF. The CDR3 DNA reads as TGTGCCAGCAGCCTACATAGCGGGGGGACGTCAGCCCCCACGCAGTATTTT.

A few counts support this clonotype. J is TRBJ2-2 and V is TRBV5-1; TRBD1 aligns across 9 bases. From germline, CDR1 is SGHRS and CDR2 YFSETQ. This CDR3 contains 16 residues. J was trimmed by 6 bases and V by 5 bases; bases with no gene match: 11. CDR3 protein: CASRAATRQGAGELFF. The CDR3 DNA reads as TGCGCCAGCAGAGCTGCAACTAGACAGGGGGCCGGGGAGCTGTTTTTT.

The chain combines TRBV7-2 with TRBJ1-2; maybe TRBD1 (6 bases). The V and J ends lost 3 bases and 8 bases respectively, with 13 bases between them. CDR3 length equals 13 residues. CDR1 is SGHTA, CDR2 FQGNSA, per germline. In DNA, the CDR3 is TGTGCCAGCAGCTTCTCAGGGGCATGGGGCTACACCTTC. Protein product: CASSFSGAWGYTF.